This TCR beta chain was profiled in a study of T cell repertoires in cytomegalovirus infection. This clonotype was observed many times. Its target is not known. TCRdb recomputed calls from the reads with MiXCR, one row per CDR3 protein. The sample has some 320,000 distinct CDR3 sequences, approximately 32% seen once. Germline CDR1 SGHTA, CDR2 FQGNSA. This CDR3 comprises 12 residues. V shed 1 base and J shed 5 bases, with 4 bases lying between them. J is TRBJ2-3 and V is TRBV7-2; D uncertain. Here the sequenced sample was cultured PBMCs, taken from culture after CMV antigen stimulation. This TCR was recovered from a human donor in good health (CMV status not recorded). Some clones in this sample may be carry-over from other donors' samples. DNA of the CDR3: TGTGCCAGCAGCTTAGTGAGAGATACGCAGTATTTT. Encoded protein: CASSLVRDTQYF.